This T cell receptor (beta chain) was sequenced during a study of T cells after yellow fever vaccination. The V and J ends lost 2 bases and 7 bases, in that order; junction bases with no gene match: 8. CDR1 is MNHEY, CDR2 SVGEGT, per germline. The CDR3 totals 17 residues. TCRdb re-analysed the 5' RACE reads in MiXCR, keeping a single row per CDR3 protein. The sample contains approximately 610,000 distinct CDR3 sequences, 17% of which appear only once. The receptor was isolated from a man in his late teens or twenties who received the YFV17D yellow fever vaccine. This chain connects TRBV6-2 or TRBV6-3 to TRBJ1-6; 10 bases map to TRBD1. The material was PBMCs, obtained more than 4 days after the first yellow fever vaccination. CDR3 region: CASSYRQGAGPNSPLHF. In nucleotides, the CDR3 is TGTGCCAGCAGTTACCGACAGGGGGCCGGGCCAAATTCACCCCTCCACTTT.